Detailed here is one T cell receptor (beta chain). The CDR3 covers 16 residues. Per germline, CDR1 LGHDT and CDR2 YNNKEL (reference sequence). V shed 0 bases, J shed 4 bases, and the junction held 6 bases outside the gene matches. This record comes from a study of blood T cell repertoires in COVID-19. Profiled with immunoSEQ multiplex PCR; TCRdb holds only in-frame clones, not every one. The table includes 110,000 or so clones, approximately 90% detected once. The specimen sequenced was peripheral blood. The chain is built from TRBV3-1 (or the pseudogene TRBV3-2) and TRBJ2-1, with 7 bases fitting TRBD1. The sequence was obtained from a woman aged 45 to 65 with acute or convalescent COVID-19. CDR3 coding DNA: TGTGCCAGCAGCCAAGATGTATACAGGGGTTACAATGAGCAGTTCTTC. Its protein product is CASSQDVYRGYNEQFF.